The following is a TCR beta chain sequence with its context. Assignments of participants to cohorts depended upon their own reported clinical history. The protocol was immunoSEQ multiplex PCR, while the TCRdb copy is restricted to in-frame clones and leaves out a portion. This sample yields approximately 270,000 clones, of which under 95% are seen a single time; 2.8% belongs to the top ten. These data belong to a study of blood T cell repertoires in COVID-19. About the study: In each case, the material was cDNA or gDNA derived from T cells, B-cell-depleted T cells, or PBMCs.

The CDR3 is 17 residues long. V lost 2 bases and J lost 6, with 20 bases in between. In germline, CDR1 is SGHDT, CDR2 YYEEEE. The TCR was taken from a man aged 35 to 55 who had been exposed to COVID-19. The chain employs TRBV5-6 and TRBJ2-2, with D perhaps TRBD1 (5 bases). Sample: PBMCs or T cells enriched from blood (not recorded which). The CDR3 bases are TGTGCCAGCAGCTTAAATCGAAGGGGTACTCGCGCCGGGGAGCTGTTTTTT. This translates into CASSLNRRGTRAGELFF.